This entry lists 29 T cell receptor beta chains sequenced from one sample in a study of response to subunit inactivated influenza vaccine. From the RT-PCR reads, TCRdb called clonotypes with MiXCR, one entry per CDR3 protein. This sample has more than 250,000 distinct CDR3 sequences; just over 20% occur once, and the top ten carry 10% to 13%. Source: PBMCs from blood, taken approximately 20 months after vaccination. The receptor source for this set is a man aged 50 to 69 who received an inactivated influenza vaccine.

Of note for this clonotype: A much larger clonotype is one base distant, so this may be a read error. The V and J genes are TRBV7-8 and TRBJ1-2; 10 bases fit TRBD1. Trimming at V came to 5 bases and at J to 5 bases, leaving 8 bases not matched to a gene. Germline V CDR1 and CDR2: SGHVS, FQNEAQ. The CDR3 is 15 amino acids. The DNA of the CDR3 is TGTGCCAGCAGCCAAGGGACAGGGGATGTTTATGGCTACACCTTC. This encodes CASSQGTGDVYGYTF. The full variable domain, completed using reference TRBV7-8 and TRBJ1-2, is GAGVSQSPRYKVAKRGQDVALRCDPISGHVSLFWYQQALGQGPEFLTYFQNEAQLDKSGLPSDRFFAERPEGSVSTLKIQRTQQEDSAVYLCASSQGTGDVYGYTFGSGTRLTVV.

This clonotype was seen ten or more times. V usage is TRBV28 and J usage is TRBJ2-1; 7 bases fit TRBD1. From germline, CDR1 is MDHEN and CDR2 SYDVKM. There are 15 residues in the CDR3. With V trimmed by 5 bases and J by 4 bases, 8 bases remained unmatched. DNA for the CDR3: TGTGCCAGCAGTCCGTCCGGGACAGCTTACAATGAGCAGTTCTTC. This sequence encodes CASSPSGTAYNEQFF.

The chain couples TRBV6-1 to TRBJ2-2; 8 bases agree with TRBD2. CDR1 and CDR2 (germline): MNHNS, SASEGT. J was trimmed by 6 bases and V by 5 bases; bases with no gene match: 11. The CDR3 runs to 16 residues. The CDR3 reads CASSPLWTSRAGELFF. The CDR3 DNA is TGTGCCAGCAGTCCGTTATGGACTAGCCGAGCCGGGGAGCTGTTTTTT.

This chain links TRBV5-1 with TRBJ1-2, with a tentative D call TRBD1 (6 bases). The length of the CDR3 is 13 residues. V shed 1 base and J shed 8 bases, with 12 bases lying between them. Germline V gene sequence: CDR1 SGHRS, CDR2 YFSETQ. In DNA form, the CDR3 reads TGCGCCAGCAGCTTGCCATCCCAGGGGGGCTACACCTTC. Protein: CASSLPSQGGYTF. The whole variable domain, filled in from reference TRBV5-1 and TRBJ1-2, reads KAGVTQTPRYLIKTRGQQVTLSCSPISGHRSVSWYQQTPGQGLQFLFEYFSETQRNKGNFPGRFSGRQFSNSRSEMNVSTLELGDSALYLCASSLPSQGGYTFGSGTRLTVV.

The chain links TRBV28 to TRBJ1-3; maybe TRBD1 (6 bases). This CDR3 contains 18 residues. V lost 3 bases and J lost 2, with 20 bases in between. Looked up from germline, CDR1 is MDHEN and CDR2 is SYDVKM. The CDR3 spells CASSFLSKGRGAGNTIYF. In nucleotides, the CDR3 is TGTGCCAGCAGTTTCCTCTCAAAAGGCAGGGGAGCTGGAAACACCATATATTTT.

In its sample, this clonotype was seen many times. V gene TRBV5-6 combines with J gene TRBJ2-7; the match to TRBD1 covers 7 bases. The CDR3 contains 14 residues. The V segment lost 4 bases and the J segment 5 bases; nucleotides outside the gene matches: 9. CDR1 and CDR2 from the germline V gene are SGHDT and YYEEEE. The CDR3 spells CASSPLGQPDEQYF. The CDR3 bases are TGTGCCAGCAGCCCTTTGGGACAGCCTGACGAGCAGTACTTC.

This clonotype was recorded a few times. The chain joins TRBV12-3 or TRBV12-4 to TRBJ1-2, with 9 bases identical to TRBD1. V lost 6 bases, J lost 6 bases, and 5 bases stayed unmatched. This CDR3 has 13 amino acids. CDR3 amino acids: CASRQQGADGYTF. CDR3 DNA sequence: TGTGCCAGCAGGCAACAGGGGGCTGATGGCTACACCTTC.

The V gene is TRBV19, the J gene TRBJ2-1; 11 bases map to TRBD1. Germline V gene lookup returns CDR1 LNHDA and CDR2 SQIVND (reference sequence). The CDR3 covers 15 residues. V lost 4 bases and J lost 6; bases outside the gene matches: 5. The CDR3 DNA reads TGTGCCAGTAGTACCTCCGGGACAGGGGGCAATGAGCAGTTCTTC. This encodes CASSTSGTGGNEQFF.

The rearrangement links TRBV20-1 to TRBJ1-1; no firm D call. The germline V and J ends were trimmed by 3 bases and 4 bases, with 9 bases remaining between them. The CDR3 runs 12 residues. Germline CDR1 DFQATT, CDR2 SNEGSKA (reference sequence). The CDR3 region is CSARSGSTEAFF. The CDR3 nucleotides are TGCAGTGCTAGGTCCGGGAGCACTGAAGCTTTCTTT.

This chain joins TRBV24-1 and TRBJ1-5; D unresolved. Germline CDR1 KGHDR, CDR2 SFDVKD. This CDR3 comprises 14 residues. V dropped 9 bases and J dropped 5 bases, with 16 bases sitting between them. CDR3 loop: CATSSSNGDQPQHF. CDR3 in DNA: TGTGCCACCTCTTCATCGAACGGCGATCAGCCCCAGCATTTT.

This clonotype was seen a handful of times. CDR3 sequence (DNA): TGCAGTGCCCAAGGACCCTTGCTAAGCAATCAGCCCCAGCATTTT. The encoded protein is CSAQGPLLSNQPQHF. The V and J genes are TRBV20-1 and TRBJ1-5; the D is unclear. The CDR3 length is 15 residues. The V and J ends lost 6 bases and 1 base respectively, with 16 bases between them. Germline CDR1 and CDR2: DFQATT and SNEGSKA (reference sequence).

This chain connects TRBV30 to TRBJ1-2; D is ambiguous. V was clipped by 0 bases and J by 10 bases, with 9 bases between them. The CDR3 is 11 amino acids. Germline values: CDR1 GTSNPN, CDR2 SVGIG (reference sequence). This chain's CDR3 is CAWSVSRLYTF. The CDR3 DNA sequence: TGTGCCTGGAGTGTATCAAGGCTCTACACCTTC.

The V call is TRBV29-1, the J call TRBJ1-1, with D hard to call. This CDR3 comprises 12 residues. Trimming took 4 bases from V and 1 from J, leaving 7 bases between them. Germline loops: CDR1 SQVTM, CDR2 ANQGSEA. The CDR3 reads CSVGSRNTEAFF. The CDR3, as DNA: TGCAGCGTTGGGAGCAGGAACACTGAAGCTTTCTTT. Looking up the rest from reference TRBV29-1 and TRBJ1-1 gives the full variable domain: SAVISQKPSRDICQRGTSLTIQCQVDSQVTMMFWYRQQPGQSLTLIATANQGSEATYESGFVIDKFPISRPNLTFSTLTVSNMSPEDSSIYLCSVGSRNTEAFFGQGTRLTVV.

This chain joins TRBV20-1 and TRBJ2-3, with TRBD1 matching 9 bases. V was clipped by 6 bases and J by 2 bases; unmatched bases: 12. The CDR3 runs 16 residues. CDR1 is DFQATT, CDR2 SNEGSKA, per germline (reference sequence). The CDR3 reads CSAFPQTGGLTDTQYF. CDR3 sequence (DNA): TGCAGTGCCTTCCCTCAAACAGGGGGCCTCACAGATACGCAGTATTTT.

This clonotype has a handful of counts. The rearrangement joins TRBV29-1 to TRBJ2-1; 12 positions agree with TRBD2. Germline values: CDR1 SQVTM, CDR2 ANQGSEA. The CDR3 consists of 17 residues. The V segment lost 7 bases and the J segment 1 base; nucleotides outside the gene matches: 11. The CDR3 is CSANPYTSGRSYNEQFF. In DNA, the CDR3 is TGCAGCGCGAACCCGTACACTAGCGGGAGGTCCTACAATGAGCAGTTCTTC.

V and J are TRBV28 and TRBJ2-7; 9 bases agree with TRBD1. The CDR3 loop spans 15 amino acids. V lost 4 bases, J lost 4 bases, and 8 bases stayed unmatched. Germline V gene lookup returns CDR1 MDHEN and CDR2 SYDVKM. The CDR3 DNA follows: TGTGCCAGCAGTTACCCTGACAGGGGGTCTTACGAGCAGTACTTC. It codes for CASSYPDRGSYEQYF.

The V call is TRBV7-2, the J call TRBJ2-4; D is uncertain. This CDR3 spans 16 amino acids. Trimming pared 3 bases from V and 1 base from J, leaving 13 bases between. Germline V gives CDR1 SGHTA, CDR2 FQGNSA. In DNA, the CDR3 is TGTGCCAGCAGCTTGGCATCCCAAGGGGCCAAAAACATTCAGTACTTC. This sequence encodes CASSLASQGAKNIQYF.

This chain uses TRBV19 with TRBJ2-7; D is possibly TRBD1 or TRBD2 (6 bases each). Germline V gene lookup returns CDR1 LNHDA and CDR2 SQIVND (reference sequence). The V and J ends lost 9 bases and 9 bases respectively, with 18 bases between them. This CDR3 is 12 amino acids long. CDR3 amino acids: CASRQSGEAQYF. In DNA form, the CDR3 reads TGTGCCAGCCGACAGTCAGGGGAGGCGCAGTACTTC.

The chain is built from TRBV20-1 and TRBJ1-4; 9 nucleotides align to TRBD1. The V gene end was trimmed by 4 bases and the J gene end by 10 bases; junction bases not matched to a gene: 10. Germline V gene sequence: CDR1 DFQATT, CDR2 SNEGSKA (reference sequence). The CDR3 runs 14 residues. CDR3 sequence reads: CSATPGQGGVKLFF. CDR3 DNA: TGCAGTGCTACACCGGGACAGGGCGGGGTAAAACTGTTTTTT.

This chain connects TRBV6-2 or TRBV6-3 to TRBJ2-7; possibly TRBD1 for D (5 bases). Germline values: CDR1 MNHEY, CDR2 SVGEGT. V was shortened by 0 bases and J by 2 bases, with 11 bases between the two germline ends. The CDR3 loop spans 15 amino acids. The CDR3 DNA follows: TGTGCCAGCAGTTACTCATCCAGGGCCACCTACGAGCAGTACTTC. Amino acids: CASSYSSRATYEQYF.

This clonotype was counted only a few times. This sequence joins TRBV6-5 and TRBJ2-5, with TRBD1 matching 7 bases. The J segment lost 4 bases and the V segment lost 0 bases, leaving 2 bases of the junction unmatched. The length of the CDR3 is 14 residues. Per the germline V gene, CDR1 is MNHEY and CDR2 is SVGAGI. CDR3 sequence reads: CASSYSTGVETQYF. CDR3 DNA: TGTGCCAGCAGTTACTCTACAGGGGTAGAGACCCAGTACTTC.

The rearrangement links TRBV7-2 to TRBJ1-5; possibly TRBD1 for D (5 bases). Germline V gene lookup returns CDR1 SGHTA and CDR2 FQGNSA. The CDR3 extends over 13 amino acids. The V end was cut by 6 bases, the J end by 5 bases, with 11 bases between. The CDR3, as DNA: TGTGCCAGCAGGTTGAGCAGGGATCAGCCCCAGCATTTT. Translation: CASRLSRDQPQHF.

The CDR3 loop is CASSLTGARQYF. CDR3 nucleotides: TGTGCCAGCAGTTTGACAGGGGCAAGGCAGTACTTC. The chain recombines TRBV27 with TRBJ2-4; 8 bases fit TRBD1. The V gene end was trimmed by 3 bases and the J gene end by 13 bases; junction bases not matched to a gene: 5. Germline-derived CDR1 and CDR2 are MNHEY and SMNVEV (reference sequence). The CDR3 totals 12 residues.

The chain combines TRBV3-1 with TRBJ2-5; 7 nucleotides align to TRBD2. This CDR3 region has 13 residues. J lost 2 bases, V lost 5 bases, and 2 bases had no gene match. CDR1 is LGHDT and CDR2 is YNNKEL in the germline V gene (reference sequence). The DNA for the CDR3 is TGTGCCAGCAGCGCGGGACTACAAGAGACCCAGTACTTC. This codes for CASSAGLQETQYF.

This clonotype appeared many times. The chain combines TRBV12-3 or TRBV12-4 with TRBJ1-3; 12 bases match TRBD1. This CDR3 contains 17 residues. The junction had 8 bases not matched to a gene; V was cut back by 8 bases and J by 0 bases. CDR3 sequence reads: CASGLGTGGSSGNTIYF. The CDR3 nucleotides read TGTGCCAGCGGCCTGGGGACAGGGGGCAGCTCTGGAAACACCATATATTTT.

This clonotype was seen more than once but under ten times. The chain recombines TRBV6-5 with TRBJ1-5; D possibly corresponds to TRBD1 (6 bases). V shed 8 bases and J shed 6 bases, with 8 bases lying between them. This CDR3 is 11 amino acids long. Looked up from germline, CDR1 is MNHEY and CDR2 is SVGAGI. In DNA form, the CDR3 reads TGTGCCAGCGGGGGGCCTCAGCCCCAGCATTTT. Protein: CASGGPQPQHF.

The chain employs TRBV28 and TRBJ1-1; the D is unclear. The CDR3 length is 13 residues. CDR1 and CDR2 (germline): MDHEN, SYDVKM. Trimming took off 8 bases at V and 6 bases at J, with 16 bases between the two ends. For the CDR3, the DNA is TGTGCCAGCGTAGAAGGCGGAGAGGCTGAAGCTTTCTTT. Protein: CASVEGGEAEAFF.

The table lists this clonotype with many counts. Written as DNA, the CDR3 is TGTGCCAGCAGTTTACAGGGGGCCGGGAATCAGCCCCAGCATTTT. Protein sequence: CASSLQGAGNQPQHF. V usage is TRBV12-3 or TRBV12-4 and J usage is TRBJ1-5; 8 positions agree with TRBD1. CDR3 length: 15 amino acids. V gave up 2 bases and J gave up 4 bases; unmatched junction bases: 4.

The chain employs TRBV20-1 and TRBJ2-7; D possibly uses TRBD1 or TRBD2 (5 bases each). CDR1 and CDR2 (germline): DFQATT, SNEGSKA (reference sequence). The CDR3 totals 16 residues. Trimming left V 0 bases short and J 1 base short, with 16 bases between. The CDR3 sequence: CSARDEVGVPSYEQYF. In DNA, the CDR3 is TGCAGTGCTAGAGATGAAGTGGGGGTTCCTTCCTACGAGCAGTACTTC.